The 22 T cell receptor beta chains presented below share a single source sample, sequenced in a study of graft-versus-host responses after intestinal transplantation. Clones were read by immunoSEQ multiplex PCR, and TCRdb kept only the in-frame ones, dropping some. The sample has several thousand clones, roughly 30% seen once. The plating included about 200,000 irradiated, violet-dye-labeled stimulator cells together with about 200,000 CFSE-labeled responder cells. This material consisted of alloreactive CD8+ T cells from a mixed lymphocyte reaction culture, taken before transplantation. Subset specified: CFSE-low proliferating T cells sorted from approximately 6-day pre-transplant mixed lymphocyte reaction (GvH or HvG direction). Receptors were obtained from a human patient who was an organ donor for intestinal transplantation.

The rearrangement joins TRBV28 to TRBJ1-2, with TRBD1 as a possible D gene (6 bases). The CDR3 runs 12 residues. From germline, CDR1 is MDHEN and CDR2 SYDVKM. Deletions cut 10 bases from V and 4 bases from J, with 13 bases between. In nucleotides, the CDR3 is TGTGCCACCTCAGGGGACCCCTATGGCTACACCTTC. Protein: CATSGDPYGYTF.

This clone appeared a few times. J is TRBJ1-1 and V is TRBV6-5; TRBD1 matches 11 bases. CDR1 is MNHEY and CDR2 is SVGAGI in the germline V gene. This CDR3 has 15 amino acids. The V and J ends lost 5 bases and 3 bases, in that order; junction bases with no gene match: 5. The CDR3 protein is CASSDWGQGDTEAFF. In nucleotides, the CDR3 is TGTGCCAGCAGTGACTGGGGACAGGGGGACACTGAAGCTTTCTTT.

This clone has only a few counts. This chain links TRBV7-9 with TRBJ2-3; 7 nucleotides line up with TRBD1. The CDR3 contains 15 residues. Germline V gives CDR1 SEHNR, CDR2 FQNEAQ (reference sequence). J was trimmed by 2 bases and V by 8 bases; bases with no gene match: 10. CDR3 sequence: CASESRGPLTDTQYF. CDR3 in DNA: TGTGCCAGCGAATCTAGGGGGCCTCTCACAGATACGCAGTATTTT. The full variable domain, with the rest looked up from reference TRBV7-9 and TRBJ2-3, is DTGVSQNPRHKITKRGQNVTFRCDPISEHNRLYWYRQTLGQGPEFLTYFQNEAQLEKSRLLSDRFSAERPKGSFSTLEIQRTEQGDSAMYLCASESRGPLTDTQYFGPGTRLTVL.

This rearrangement joins TRBV6-5 to TRBJ1-1; 9 positions agree with TRBD1. Germline V lookup: CDR1 MNHEY, CDR2 SVGAGI. The V gene end was trimmed by 3 bases and the J gene end by 5 bases; junction bases not matched to a gene: 1. This CDR3 comprises 13 residues. This CDR3 is CASSYGTGTEAFF. CDR3 nucleotide sequence: TGTGCCAGCAGTTATGGGACAGGGACTGAAGCTTTCTTT.

This clone was seen a few times. The chain carries TRBV5-3 and TRBJ2-3; the match to TRBD2 covers 15 bases. TRBV5-3 is designated an ORF whose function remains uncertain. V shed 4 bases and J 1 base; nucleotides not matched to a gene: 7. CDR3 length equals 18 residues. CDR3 in DNA: TGTGCCAGAAGCCGCGGACTAGCGGGGGGGCGGGGCACAGATACGCAGTATTTT. Protein product: CARSRGLAGGRGTDTQYF.

This clone was seen more than once but under ten times. The chain carries TRBV11-1 and TRBJ2-7, with TRBD2 as a possible D gene (5 bases). The CDR3 has 13 residues. Deletions cut 0 bases from V and 2 bases from J, with 5 bases between. From germline, CDR1 is SGHAT and CDR2 FQDESV (reference sequence). The CDR3 bases are TGTGCCAGCAGCTTAGCGGAGGCCTACGAGCAGTACTTC. Residues: CASSLAEAYEQYF. The complete variable domain, with remaining parts taken from reference TRBV11-1 and TRBJ2-7, reads EAEVAQSPRYKITEKSQAVAFWCDPISGHATLYWYRQILGQGPELLVQFQDESVVDDSQLPKDRFSAERLKGVDSTLKIQPAELGDSAMYLCASSLAEAYEQYFGPGTRLTVT.

The chain has TRBV7-9 and TRBJ2-1; 7 bases map to TRBD1. The germline V gene has CDR1 SEHNR and CDR2 FQNEAQ (reference sequence). V lost 5 bases to trimming and J lost 7 bases; unmatched junction nucleotides: 14. CDR3 length equals 16 residues. CDR3 coding DNA: TGTGCCAGCAGCGAAGGGGTCGTCAGGGGGTTAAATGAGCAGTTCTTC. Protein product: CASSEGVVRGLNEQFF. Complete variable domain (other parts from reference TRBV7-9 and TRBJ2-1): DTGVSQNPRHKITKRGQNVTFRCDPISEHNRLYWYRQTLGQGPEFLTYFQNEAQLEKSRLLSDRFSAERPKGSFSTLEIQRTEQGDSAMYLCASSEGVVRGLNEQFFGPGTRLTVL.

The chain employs TRBV6-1 and TRBJ1-1; no clear D gene. V was cut by 4 bases and J by 11 bases, with 8 bases left in between. CDR1 MNHNS and CDR2 SASEGT come from the germline V gene. The CDR3 extends over 10 amino acids. The CDR3 bases are TGTGCCAGCAGTGCGGGTGGGGCTTTCTTT. It encodes CASSAGGAFF.

This clone was seen a handful of times. V is TRBV4-2 and J is TRBJ2-1; 8 bases are shared with TRBD2. The CDR3 is 15 amino acids. Germline CDR1 LGHNA, CDR2 YNFKEQ. V lost 0 bases to trimming and J lost 3 bases; unmatched junction nucleotides: 1. CDR3 region: CASSQELADYNEQFF. The CDR3, as DNA: TGTGCCAGCAGCCAAGAACTAGCGGACTACAATGAGCAGTTCTTC.

This clone has a handful of counts. The V gene is TRBV13, the J gene TRBJ2-1, with TRBD2 identical over 7 bases. The CDR3 runs 15 residues. Germline trimming cut 9 bases from V and 3 bases from J; bases unmatched to any gene: 11. Germline V gene sequence: CDR1 PRHDT, CDR2 FYEKMQ (reference sequence). The CDR3 loop is CARPPQRGLYNEQFF. The CDR3, as DNA: TGTGCCAGACCCCCCCAGCGGGGCCTCTACAATGAGCAGTTCTTC.

There are a few counts of this clone. The CDR3 protein is CASSLNGEGGGGYTF. The CDR3 DNA follows: TGTGCCAGCAGCCTCAATGGGGAGGGAGGTGGTGGCTACACCTTC. The chain combines TRBV6-5 with TRBJ1-2; D call uncertain. CDR3 length: 15 residues. V dropped 6 bases and J dropped 7 bases, with 21 bases sitting between them. Germline V gene data show CDR1 as MNHEY and CDR2 as SVGAGI.

This clone was seen more than once but under ten times. The CDR3 DNA reads as TGTGCCAGCAGCCCCCGAGCAGGCATGAACACTGAAGCTTTCTTT. It codes for CASSPRAGMNTEAFF. The gene calls are TRBV11-2 and TRBJ1-1; D unclear. Germline CDR1 is SGHAT and CDR2 is FQNNGV. There are 15 residues in the CDR3. Trimming cost V 5 bases and J 0 bases, with 13 bases left between them.

This clone is medium-sized. The chain recombines TRBV6-6 with TRBJ1-5; perhaps TRBD1 as D (6 bases). Trimming cost V 5 bases and J 1 base, with 15 bases left between them. The CDR3 is made up of 16 amino acids. The V gene's germline CDR1 is MNHNY and CDR2 SVGAGI (reference sequence). The CDR3, as DNA: TGTGCCAGCAGTCAATCCTACAGGGTCAGCAATCAGCCCCAGCATTTT. Its protein product is CASSQSYRVSNQPQHF.

This clone is labeled medium-sized (0.01 to 0.1%). The chain combines TRBV4-3 with TRBJ2-1; 9 bases map to TRBD2. This CDR3 region has 17 residues. V lost 0 bases, J lost 6 bases, and 9 bases stayed unmatched. From germline, CDR1 is LGHNA and CDR2 YSLEER. CDR3 in DNA: TGCGCCAGCAGCCAAGATCGAGCTAGCGGGATGGGCAATGAGCAGTTCTTC. Amino acid sequence: CASSQDRASGMGNEQFF.

The chain recombines TRBV20-1 with TRBJ2-3, with a weak D call TRBD2 (7 bases). The CDR3 has 10 residues. V lost 6 bases to trimming and J lost 7 bases, with 8 bases between them. Looked up from germline, CDR1 is DFQATT and CDR2 is SNEGSKA (reference sequence). The CDR3 loop is CSARGHTQYF. CDR3 nucleotide sequence: TGCAGTGCGCGGGGGCATACGCAGTATTTT.

This clone came up a few times. This chain joins TRBV7-9 and TRBJ2-7; D is uncertain. Germline CDR1 SEHNR, CDR2 FQNEAQ (reference sequence). The CDR3 totals 12 residues. V was clipped by 3 bases and J by 4 bases, with 7 bases between them. CDR3 in DNA: TGTGCCAGCAGCTTTGGCCGTTACGAGCAGTACTTC. Translated, it gives CASSFGRYEQYF. Together with reference TRBV7-9 and TRBJ2-7, the CDR3 gives the full variable domain: DTGVSQNPRHKITKRGQNVTFRCDPISEHNRLYWYRQTLGQGPEFLTYFQNEAQLEKSRLLSDRFSAERPKGSFSTLEIQRTEQGDSAMYLCASSFGRYEQYFGPGTRLTVT.

This clone is judged medium-sized. The chain employs TRBV4-3 and TRBJ2-1, with D tentatively TRBD2 (6 bases). The CDR3 totals 17 residues. V gave up 3 bases and J gave up 8 bases, with 23 bases separating them. Germline V CDR1 and CDR2: LGHNA, YSLEER. The CDR3 here is CASSQVLGDSHTDEQFF. The CDR3 nucleotides are TGCGCCAGCAGCCAGGTCCTAGGGGACTCGCATACGGATGAGCAGTTCTTC.

In its sample, this clone is medium-sized. The rearrangement links TRBV6-4 to TRBJ2-1; 13 nucleotides match TRBD2. The CDR3 extends over 14 amino acids. The ends lost 3 bases at V and 7 bases at J; junction bases unmatched: 0. Germline V gives CDR1 MRHNA, CDR2 SNTAGT. The CDR3 region is CASSEGLAGNEQFF. DNA for the CDR3: TGTGCCAGCAGTGAGGGACTAGCGGGAAATGAGCAGTTCTTC.

This clone was counted between two and nine times. This chain uses TRBV27 with TRBJ2-7; the D gene is possibly TRBD1 (5 bases). The CDR3 runs to 13 residues. Per germline, CDR1 MNHEY and CDR2 SMNVEV (reference sequence). Trimming took off 6 bases at V and 3 bases at J, with 12 bases between the two ends. The CDR3 sequence is CASSATAVYEQYF. The CDR3 DNA is TGTGCCAGCAGCGCGACAGCAGTCTACGAGCAGTACTTC.

In this sample, this clone is medium-sized. The V call is TRBV5-1, the J call TRBJ1-2, with a tentative D call TRBD1 (6 bases). The CDR3 has 13 amino acids. Trimming left V 5 bases short and J 7 bases short, with 15 bases between. CDR1 and CDR2 (germline): SGHRS, YFSETQ. This CDR3 is CASRRNRAGGYTF. CDR3 nucleotides: TGCGCCAGCAGGCGAAACAGGGCGGGTGGCTACACCTTC.

The rearrangement joins TRBV6-1 to TRBJ2-7; D is possibly TRBD1 (6 bases). V lost 6 bases to trimming and J lost 5 bases, with 11 bases between them. CDR1 and CDR2 from the germline V gene are MNHNS and SASEGT. CDR3 size: 12 residues. The CDR3: CASSPTGHEQYF. The CDR3, as DNA: TGTGCCAGCAGCCCAACAGGGCACGAGCAGTACTTC.

This rearrangement joins TRBV19 to TRBJ2-7, with 13 bases that match TRBD2. J lost 1 base, V lost 4 bases, and 1 base had no gene match. The CDR3 length is 15 residues. The V gene's germline CDR1 is LNHDA and CDR2 SQIVND (reference sequence). The CDR3 sequence is CASSRTSGGSYEQYF. For the CDR3, the DNA is TGTGCCAGTAGTAGGACTAGCGGGGGTTCCTACGAGCAGTACTTC. The variable domain in full, with the rest retrieved from reference TRBV19 and TRBJ2-7, is DGGITQSPKYLFRKEGQNVTLSCEQNLNHDAMYWYRQDPGQGLRLIYYSQIVNDFQKGDIAEGYSVSREKKESFPLTVTSAQKNPTAFYLCASSRTSGGSYEQYFGPGTRLTVT.